The clone carrying this T cell receptor beta chain was seen a handful of times. Its antigen is currently unknown. The use of a sample-barcoded 5' primer and a J-beta primer mix characterized a second PCR of roughly 6 to 11 cycles. The study obtained at least 3 million CDR3-containing paired-end reads from every sample. TCRdb independently ran MiXCR on the 5' RACE reads; one entry per CDR3 protein. This sample carries approximately 360,000 distinct CDR3 sequences, about 55% of them seen once, and the ten largest clones take roughly 51%. These data come from a study of blood T cells in healthy people across ages. Findings of the study overall: Roughly linearly, TCR beta diversity per million T cells fell as age increased.

The V end was cut by 5 bases, the J end by 2 bases, with 11 bases between. The V gene's germline CDR1 is SGHRS and CDR2 YFSETQ. This CDR3 has 13 residues. The chain couples TRBV5-1 to TRBJ2-7, with a possible D match to TRBD1 (6 bases). The sequencing sample was made of blood. This TCR derives from a man aged 55-75 years in good health. The CDR3 protein is CASRRTATYEQYF. In DNA form, the CDR3 reads TGCGCCAGCAGGAGGACAGCGACCTACGAGCAGTACTTC. The variable domain in full, completed from reference TRBV5-1 and TRBJ2-7, reads KAGVTQTPRYLIKTRGQQVTLSCSPISGHRSVSWYQQTPGQGLQFLFEYFSETQRNKGNFPGRFSGRQFSNSRSEMNVSTLELGDSALYLCASRRTATYEQYFGPGTRLTVT.